The 27 T cell receptor beta chains in this list originate from one sample, sequenced in a study of T cell responses to AZD1222 COVID-19 vaccine (dated by TCRdb to about 2021). The receptor library was made with the immunoSEQ multiplex PCR assay. TCRdb re-hosts the immuneACCESS table, in-frame sequences only. Its copies lack some clones; in the studies checked, an unresolved V gene accounts for under half of them, and the cause for the rest is not known. For this sample there are 150,000 or so clones; under 95% appear just once. The top ten constitute 1% to 1.5% of the sample. The sample's time point label, decoded: about 28 days (+/-7) after the second vaccine dose. The source was peripheral blood, collected 28 days after the second AZD1222 dose. All receptors come from an adult who received the AZD1222 COVID-19 vaccine.

The rearrangement uses TRBV2 and TRBJ1-4; D might be TRBD1 (5 bases). Trimming left V 7 bases short and J 5 bases short, with 14 bases between. This CDR3 is built from 14 residues. Germline assignment: CDR1 SNHLY and CDR2 FYNNEI. CDR3 amino acids: CASTRGDANEKLFF. The DNA of the CDR3 is TGTGCCAGCACCCGGGGGGATGCCAATGAAAAACTGTTTTTT.

The rearrangement links TRBV7-2 to TRBJ2-7, with D possibly being TRBD2 (7 bases). The CDR3 spans 16 residues. The V end lost 0 bases, the J end lost 5 bases, and 17 bases lay between the germline ends. The V gene's germline CDR1 is SGHTA and CDR2 FQGNSA. The CDR3 loop reads CASSLAVGGLKHEQYF. For the CDR3, the DNA is TGTGCCAGCAGCTTAGCGGTAGGGGGACTAAAGCACGAGCAGTACTTC.

The rearrangement joins TRBV5-4 to TRBJ2-5; D is possibly TRBD1 (6 bases). The CDR3 runs to 16 residues. The germline V gene has CDR1 SGHNT and CDR2 YYREEE (reference sequence). V dropped 1 base and J dropped 5 bases, with 18 bases sitting between them. The CDR3 is CASSLSGRGSAETQYF. In DNA, the CDR3 is TGTGCCAGCAGCTTGTCGGGCAGGGGTTCTGCGGAGACCCAGTACTTC.

The J gene is TRBJ2-2, the V gene TRBV29-1; D unclear. The CDR3 loop spans 14 amino acids. Germline V gives CDR1 SQVTM, CDR2 ANQGSEA. V lost 4 bases, J lost 3 bases, and 12 bases lay in between. The CDR3 spells CSVGIGIYTGELFF. CDR3 in DNA: TGCAGCGTTGGAATTGGCATTTACACCGGGGAGCTGTTTTTT.

This rearrangement joins TRBV5-6 to TRBJ1-2, with 9 bases that match TRBD1. Germline CDR1 and CDR2: SGHDT and YYEEEE. The V segment lost 0 bases and the J segment 4 bases; nucleotides outside the gene matches: 1. This CDR3 has 14 amino acids. This CDR3 is CASSLGTGVYGYTF. DNA for the CDR3: TGTGCCAGCAGCTTGGGGACAGGGGTCTATGGCTACACCTTC.

The V and J genes are TRBV7-2 and TRBJ2-2; 9 bases align to TRBD1. There are 14 residues in the CDR3. Germline V lookup: CDR1 SGHTA, CDR2 FQGNSA. Trimming cost V 8 bases and J 7 bases; bases outside gene matches: 8. CDR3 bases: TGTGCCAGCCTTAGGGACAGGGTGATCGGGGAGCTGTTTTTT. It yields the protein CASLRDRVIGELFF. The full variable domain, with the rest looked up from reference TRBV7-2 and TRBJ2-2, is GAGVSQSPSNKVTEKGKDVELRCDPISGHTALYWYRQSLGQGLEFLIYFQGNSAPDKSGLPSDRFSAERTGGSVSTLTIQRTQQEDSAVYLCASLRDRVIGELFFGEGSRLTVL.

The chain carries TRBV29-1 and TRBJ1-2, with D possibly matching TRBD1 (5 bases). V dropped 7 bases and J dropped 4 bases, with 10 bases sitting between them. CDR1 is SQVTM, CDR2 ANQGSEA, per germline. The CDR3 is 11 amino acids. CDR3 bases: TGCAGCGCCTTACAGGTCTATGGCTACACCTTC. This codes for CSALQVYGYTF.

The chain employs TRBV18 and TRBJ2-3; 9 nucleotides match TRBD1. CDR3 length: 15 amino acids. The V and J ends lost 3 bases and 4 bases, in that order; junction bases with no gene match: 5. Germline CDR1 and CDR2: KGHSH and LQKENI. This CDR3 reads CASSPGQGGPDTQYF. CDR3 bases: TGTGCCAGCTCACCGGGACAGGGAGGGCCAGATACGCAGTATTTT.

The rearrangement joins TRBV28 to TRBJ1-2; no clear D gene. The CDR3 is 16 residues long. Germline loops: CDR1 MDHEN, CDR2 SYDVKM. Trimming removed 5 bases from V and 4 bases from J, with 20 bases in between. As DNA, the CDR3 is TGTGCCAGCAGTATACCCGGTACAGCCAACCTCTATGGCTACACCTTC. Translating gives CASSIPGTANLYGYTF.

The chain employs TRBV15 and TRBJ1-3; no clear D gene. Germline V gives CDR1 LNHNV, CDR2 YYDKDF (reference sequence). The CDR3 runs 12 residues. Trimming removed 4 bases from V and 4 bases from J, with 5 bases in between. The CDR3 loop is CATSIRGNTIYF. CDR3 sequence (DNA): TGTGCCACCAGCATCAGGGGAAACACCATATATTTT.

As to this clone: This specimen includes other DNA sequences encoding the same CDR3. The rearrangement links TRBV5-1 to TRBJ1-1, with TRBD1 matching 9 bases. The germline CDR1 and CDR2 sequences are SGHRS and YFSETQ. V shed 4 bases, J shed 5 bases, and the junction held 6 bases outside the gene matches. CDR3 length: 14 amino acids. CDR3 DNA sequence: TGCGCCAGCAGCCCCGGACAGGGGCGGACTGAAGCTTTCTTT. Translation gives CASSPGQGRTEAFF.

The rearrangement uses TRBV6-5 and TRBJ2-1, with a possible D match to TRBD2 (5 bases). CDR3 length equals 16 residues. The V and J ends lost 0 bases and 5 bases respectively, with 14 bases between them. Germline assignment: CDR1 MNHEY and CDR2 SVGAGI. The CDR3, as DNA: TGTGCCAGCAGTTACTCGCCTCCGGGATCCGACAATGAGCAGTTCTTC. Protein product: CASSYSPPGSDNEQFF.

The chain uses TRBV6-6 and TRBJ1-2; D is possibly TRBD1 (6 bases). V lost 7 bases, J lost 2 bases, and 14 bases lay in between. Germline V CDR1 and CDR2: MNHNY, SVGAGI (reference sequence). The length of the CDR3 is 14 residues. CDR3: CASTMWGTNYGYTF. CDR3 in DNA: TGTGCCAGCACCATGTGGGGGACAAACTATGGCTACACCTTC.

The chain combines TRBV27 with TRBJ2-7, with D hard to call. The CDR3 length is 14 residues. CDR1 and CDR2 (germline): MNHEY, SMNVEV (reference sequence). Trimming removed 3 bases from V and 3 bases from J, with 12 bases in between. DNA for the CDR3: TGTGCCAGCAGTTTTGGGGTTAGCAACTACGAGCAGTACTTC. Amino acid sequence: CASSFGVSNYEQYF.

This clone came up once. This chain connects TRBV6-1 to TRBJ1-2; D is unclear. Between the trimmed V and J ends, which lost 1 base and 4 bases, there was a span of 7 bases. This CDR3 has 13 residues. CDR1 MNHNS and CDR2 SASEGT come from the germline V gene. DNA for the CDR3: TGTGCCAGCAGTGAAGGACCACCCTATGGCTACACCTTC. Translation gives CASSEGPPYGYTF.

V usage is TRBV28 and J usage is TRBJ2-5; unclear D gene. CDR3 length equals 10 residues. The germline V and J ends were trimmed by 6 bases and 4 bases, with 3 bases remaining between them. Germline V gene sequence: CDR1 MDHEN, CDR2 SYDVKM. The CDR3, as DNA: TGTGCCAGCAGAGGAGAGACCCAGTACTTC. Protein: CASRGETQYF.

J is TRBJ1-2 and V is TRBV19, with 7 positions matching TRBD1. This CDR3 contains 13 residues. Unmatched junction bases numbered 4, after V lost 3 bases and J lost 6 bases. Germline V CDR1 and CDR2: LNHDA, SQIVND (reference sequence). CDR3 in DNA: TGTGCCAGTAGTATGGAGGGGGCTAATGGCTACACCTTC. Its protein product is CASSMEGANGYTF.

The chain has TRBV30 and TRBJ2-5; D might be TRBD2 (5 bases). V shed 5 bases and J shed 1 base, with 8 bases lying between them. The CDR3 length is 12 residues. Germline loops: CDR1 GTSNPN, CDR2 SVGIG (reference sequence). The CDR3 region is CAWQRIQETQYF. Here the CDR3 DNA reads TGTGCCTGGCAGCGGATCCAAGAGACCCAGTACTTC.

V is TRBV28 and J is TRBJ1-4; D not certain. The CDR3 has 15 residues. Per the germline V gene, CDR1 is MDHEN and CDR2 is SYDVKM. V was clipped by 1 base and J by 4 bases, with 10 bases between them. The DNA for the CDR3 is TGTGCCAGCAGTTTATATCGCAGAGGTAATGAAAAACTGTTTTTT. It codes for CASSLYRRGNEKLFF.

V and J are TRBV6-5 and TRBJ1-5, with 11 positions matching TRBD1. Germline-derived CDR1 and CDR2 are MNHEY and SVGAGI. J gave up 2 bases and V 11 bases, and 8 bases lay outside the gene matches. The CDR3 length is 15 residues. The CDR3: CACAPGQGGNQPQHF. CDR3 DNA sequence: TGTGCCTGCGCCCCGGGACAGGGGGGCAATCAGCCCCAGCATTTT.

V usage is TRBV19 and J usage is TRBJ1-5; D call uncertain. The V and J ends lost 7 bases and 6 bases respectively, with 16 bases between them. Per the germline V gene, CDR1 is LNHDA and CDR2 is SQIVND (reference sequence). The CDR3 runs 14 residues. The CDR3 sequence is CASTLREAGQPQHF. CDR3 nucleotide sequence: TGTGCCAGTACCCTACGGGAAGCGGGTCAGCCCCAGCATTTT.

This clone was observed once. V and J are TRBV5-6 and TRBJ2-7; the D call may be TRBD1 or TRBD2 (5 bases each). This CDR3 region has 16 residues. Germline-derived CDR1 and CDR2 are SGHDT and YYEEEE. The V and J ends lost 4 bases and 6 bases respectively, with 23 bases between them. The CDR3 DNA sequence: TGTGCCAGCAGCCGCCCGGGACCTCTCTCACCGGGCGAGCAGTACTTC. Encoded protein: CASSRPGPLSPGEQYF.

The rearrangement joins TRBV2 to TRBJ1-5, with TRBD1 as a possible D gene (6 bases). The CDR3 extends over 15 amino acids. Per the germline V gene, CDR1 is SNHLY and CDR2 is FYNNEI. V shed 7 bases and J shed 6 bases, with 19 bases lying between them. CDR3 sequence: CASTMGGTTSQPQHF. CDR3 in DNA: TGTGCCAGCACTATGGGGGGGACAACGTCTCAGCCCCAGCATTTT.

V usage is TRBV4-1 and J usage is TRBJ2-1; D remains ambiguous. Trimming pared 3 bases from V and 3 bases from J, leaving 6 bases between. Looked up from germline, CDR1 is MGHRA and CDR2 is YSYEKL. The CDR3 runs 13 residues. CDR3 region: CASSHHFYNEQFF. The CDR3 region has the DNA TGCGCCAGCAGCCACCATTTCTACAATGAGCAGTTCTTC.

Here the CDR3 reads CATTPDTQYF. Written as DNA, the CDR3 is TGTGCCACCACCCCGGATACGCAGTATTTT. This chain connects TRBV12-3 or TRBV12-4 to TRBJ2-3, with no clear D. Deletions cut 10 bases from V and 6 bases from J, with 8 bases between. CDR3 length: 10 amino acids.

This clone appeared a few times. The V gene is TRBV5-1, the J gene TRBJ1-3, with 7 bases fitting TRBD1. V lost 6 bases and J lost 0; bases outside the gene matches: 9. The germline V gene encodes CDR1 SGHRS and CDR2 YFSETQ. The CDR3 has 16 amino acids. The CDR3 protein is CASTDLTGPSGNTIYF. CDR3 bases: TGCGCCAGCACCGATTTGACAGGGCCCTCTGGAAACACCATATATTTT. The full variable domain, with the rest looked up from reference TRBV5-1 and TRBJ1-3, is KAGVTQTPRYLIKTRGQQVTLSCSPISGHRSVSWYQQTPGQGLQFLFEYFSETQRNKGNFPGRFSGRQFSNSRSEMNVSTLELGDSALYLCASTDLTGPSGNTIYFGEGSWLTVV.

The chain links TRBV18 to TRBJ2-5; 7 nucleotides line up with TRBD2. V lost 6 bases to trimming and J lost 5 bases; unmatched junction nucleotides: 15. The CDR3 runs 16 residues. The germline CDR1 and CDR2 sequences are KGHSH and LQKENI. Here the CDR3 DNA reads TGTGCCAGCTCGCAACCTATACAAGCGGGACTGGAGACCCAGTACTTC. Translating gives CASSQPIQAGLETQYF.